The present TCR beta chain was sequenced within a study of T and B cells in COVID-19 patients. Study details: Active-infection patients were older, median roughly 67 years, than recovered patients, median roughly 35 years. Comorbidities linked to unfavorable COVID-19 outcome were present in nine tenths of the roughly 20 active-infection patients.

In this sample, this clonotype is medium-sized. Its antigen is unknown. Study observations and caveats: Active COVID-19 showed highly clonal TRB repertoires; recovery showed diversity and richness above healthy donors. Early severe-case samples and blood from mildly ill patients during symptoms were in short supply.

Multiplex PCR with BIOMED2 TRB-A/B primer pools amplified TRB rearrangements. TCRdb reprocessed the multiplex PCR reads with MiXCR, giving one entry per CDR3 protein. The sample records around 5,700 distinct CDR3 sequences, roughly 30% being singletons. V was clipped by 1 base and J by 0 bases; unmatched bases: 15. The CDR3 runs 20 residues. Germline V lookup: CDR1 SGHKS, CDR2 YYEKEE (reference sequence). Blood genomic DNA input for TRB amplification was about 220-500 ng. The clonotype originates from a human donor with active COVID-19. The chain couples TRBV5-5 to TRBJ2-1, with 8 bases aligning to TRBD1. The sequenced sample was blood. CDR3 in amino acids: CASSLRLNRGANGSYNEQFF. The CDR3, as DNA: TGTGCCAGCAGCTTGAGGTTGAACAGGGGGGCGAACGGCTCCTACAATGAGCAGTTCTTC.